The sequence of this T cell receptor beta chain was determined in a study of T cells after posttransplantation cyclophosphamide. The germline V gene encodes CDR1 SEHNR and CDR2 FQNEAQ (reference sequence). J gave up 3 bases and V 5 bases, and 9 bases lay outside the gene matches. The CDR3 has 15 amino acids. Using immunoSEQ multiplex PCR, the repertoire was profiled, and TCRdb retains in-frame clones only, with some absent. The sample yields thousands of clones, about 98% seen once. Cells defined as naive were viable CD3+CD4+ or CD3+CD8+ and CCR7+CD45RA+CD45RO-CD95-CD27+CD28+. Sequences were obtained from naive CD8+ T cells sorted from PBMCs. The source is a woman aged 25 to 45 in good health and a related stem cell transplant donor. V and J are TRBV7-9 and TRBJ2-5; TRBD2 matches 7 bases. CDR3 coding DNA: TGTGCCAGCAGCCAAATAGGGCTAGCGGAAGAGACCCAGTACTTC. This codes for CASSQIGLAEETQYF.